These 30 T cell receptor beta chains originate from one sample sequenced in a study of blood T cell repertoires in COVID-19. Sequencing was performed with immunoSEQ multiplex PCR; in TCRdb, only in-frame clones are kept and a portion is missing. This repertoire shows approximately 200,000 clones, roughly three quarters found once; its top ten account for approximately 12%. Sequencing was carried out using peripheral blood. These receptor sequences come from a woman aged 80 or over with COVID-19, enrolled during active disease.

The rearrangement links TRBV11-2 to TRBJ2-1, with D tentatively TRBD2 (6 bases). The CDR3 extends over 15 amino acids. Germline loops: CDR1 SGHAT, CDR2 FQNNGV. The V end was cut by 3 bases, the J end by 5 bases, with 14 bases between. The CDR3 region is CASSLGLPGNNEQFF. In nucleotides, the CDR3 is TGTGCCAGCAGCTTGGGACTTCCAGGAAACAATGAGCAGTTCTTC.

This clone has just a few counts. The chain uses TRBV9 and TRBJ2-1, with 8 positions matching TRBD1. Germline CDR1 reads SGDLS; CDR2 reads YYNGEE. This CDR3 region has 15 residues. Losses at the gene ends were 0 bases for V and 9 bases for J; bases not matched to a gene: 8. The CDR3 loop is CASSVAGGSKGEQFF. DNA for the CDR3: TGTGCCAGCAGCGTAGCAGGGGGCAGTAAGGGTGAGCAGTTCTTC.

The V and J genes are TRBV6-6 and TRBJ2-7; D is ambiguous. The ends were cut back, 7 bases at V and 4 bases at J, with 8 bases in the middle. Germline V lookup: CDR1 MNHNY, CDR2 SVGAGI (reference sequence). The CDR3 spans 11 residues. The CDR3 region has the DNA TGTGCCAGCACGGGTACTTACGAGCAGTACTTC. Translating gives CASTGTYEQYF.

This rearrangement joins TRBV27 to TRBJ1-2; no clear D. Germline CDR1 reads MNHEY; CDR2 reads SMNVEV (reference sequence). CDR3 length: 13 amino acids. V lost 3 bases and J lost 8, with 13 bases in between. DNA for the CDR3: TGTGCCAGCAGTTTTGGTCGGGATCGGGGCTACACCTTC. Translated: CASSFGRDRGYTF.

V gene TRBV28 combines with J gene TRBJ2-6, with TRBD1 identical over 7 bases. The junction had 10 bases not matched to a gene; V was cut back by 5 bases and J by 3 bases. Germline V lookup: CDR1 MDHEN, CDR2 SYDVKM. The CDR3 extends over 17 amino acids. This chain's CDR3 is CASSPRSRGRGANVLTF. The DNA of the CDR3 is TGTGCCAGCAGTCCGAGGTCGAGGGGGCGTGGGGCCAACGTCCTGACTTTC.

J is TRBJ2-7 and V is TRBV5-1; TRBD1 matches at 7 bases. With V trimmed by 0 bases and J by 5 bases, 8 bases remained unmatched. The CDR3 consists of 15 residues. The germline CDR1 and CDR2 sequences are SGHRS and YFSETQ. CDR3 region: CASSLAGTVPDEQYF. In DNA, the CDR3 is TGCGCCAGCAGCTTGGCCGGGACAGTTCCAGACGAGCAGTACTTC.

A single count supports this clone. This chain links TRBV5-6 with TRBJ2-1; 11 positions match TRBD2. The CDR3 consists of 16 residues. CDR1 is SGHDT, CDR2 YYEEEE, per germline. The V and J ends lost 4 bases and 7 bases, in that order; junction bases with no gene match: 10. CDR3 protein: CASSRLSGRAGNEQFF. CDR3 DNA sequence: TGTGCCAGCAGCCGACTTAGCGGGAGGGCCGGGAATGAGCAGTTCTTC.

The chain employs TRBV5-4 and TRBJ2-1; TRBD1 matches at 7 bases. In germline, CDR1 is SGHNT, CDR2 YYREEE (reference sequence). Trimming at V came to 4 bases and at J to 5 bases, leaving 3 bases not matched to a gene. CDR3 size: 13 residues. CDR3 DNA: TGTGCCAGCAGCCCCGGACAGGACAATGAGCAGTTCTTC. It yields the protein CASSPGQDNEQFF.

This rearrangement joins TRBV9 to TRBJ2-2, with unresolved D. CDR1 is SGDLS, CDR2 YYNGEE, per germline. This CDR3 contains 16 residues. Trimming took 4 bases from V and 0 from J, leaving 13 bases between them. CDR3 DNA sequence: TGTGCCAGCAGCCCTAATGAGCGAGCGAACACCGGGGAGCTGTTTTTT. Residues: CASSPNERANTGELFF.

This clone was recorded only once. The chain employs TRBV19 and TRBJ2-3; TRBD2 agrees at 7 bases. The J segment lost 2 bases and the V segment lost 5 bases, leaving 7 bases of the junction unmatched. Germline lookup yields CDR1 LNHDA and CDR2 SQIVND (reference sequence). This CDR3 is built from 15 residues. The CDR3 is CASSSERGPTDTQYF. The CDR3 DNA reads TGTGCCAGTAGTTCTGAGCGGGGCCCCACAGATACGCAGTATTTT. The whole variable domain, remainder taken from reference TRBV19 and TRBJ2-3, is DGGITQSPKYLFRKEGQNVTLSCEQNLNHDAMYWYRQDPGQGLRLIYYSQIVNDFQKGDIAEGYSVSREKKESFPLTVTSAQKNPTAFYLCASSSERGPTDTQYFGPGTRLTVL.

This chain links TRBV4-1 with TRBJ2-3; tentative D call: TRBD1 (5 bases). Germline CDR1 MGHRA, CDR2 YSYEKL. V was pared by 4 bases and J by 4 bases, with 12 bases between. The CDR3 has 14 residues. The CDR3: CASSPLEGADTQYF. The DNA of the CDR3 is TGCGCCAGCAGCCCGCTGGAAGGGGCAGATACGCAGTATTTT.

V gene TRBV21-1 combines with J gene TRBJ2-2; TRBD1 is the table's D call and was not checked against the DNA. TRBV21-1 is a pseudogene locus. The CDR3 totals 17 residues. The CDR3 DNA reads TGTGCCAGCAGCAAAGTCGAGGGGACAGGGGGCCCCGGGGAGCTGTTTTTT. As protein: CASSKVEGTGGPGELFF.

This chain joins TRBV6-5 and TRBJ2-1; no firm D call. V gave up 1 base and J gave up 3 bases, with 7 bases separating them. Germline lookup yields CDR1 MNHEY and CDR2 SVGAGI. This CDR3 is 14 amino acids long. This chain's CDR3 is CASSYLRGYNEQFF. The CDR3 bases are TGTGCCAGCAGTTACTTGCGCGGCTACAATGAGCAGTTCTTC.

This chain joins TRBV7-2 and TRBJ2-7; D is undetermined. Germline V gene lookup returns CDR1 SGHTA and CDR2 FQGNSA. CDR3 length equals 13 residues. With 4 bases removed from V and 2 bases from J, the gap between germline ends came to 9 bases. In nucleotides, the CDR3 is TGTGCCAGCAGCTCCCACCCTACCTACGAGCAGTACTTC. Translating gives CASSSHPTYEQYF. Looking up the rest from reference TRBV7-2 and TRBJ2-7 gives the full variable domain: GAGVSQSPSNKVTEKGKDVELRCDPISGHTALYWYRQSLGQGLEFLIYFQGNSAPDKSGLPSDRFSAERTGGSVSTLTIQRTQQEDSAVYLCASSSHPTYEQYFGPGTRLTVT.

CDR3 region: CASSLSVSQETQYF. DNA of the CDR3: TGTGCCAGCAGTTTAAGTGTCAGCCAAGAGACCCAGTACTTC. V is TRBV28 and J is TRBJ2-5; D is unclear. V lost 2 bases to trimming and J lost 1 base, with 8 bases between them. The germline V gene has CDR1 MDHEN and CDR2 SYDVKM. This CDR3 is 14 amino acids long.

Details on this clone: At one of its ends the junction is not consistent with the germline gene, which may arise from a read error. This rearrangement joins TRBV7-7 to TRBJ2-5, with a possible D match to TRBD2 (6 bases). Germline-derived CDR1 and CDR2 are SSHAT and FNYEAQ (reference sequence). This CDR3 contains 17 residues. This CDR3 reads CASSAGPPGGPGETQYF. In nucleotides, the CDR3 is TGTGCTAGCAGCGCGGGACCTCCCGGTGGACCAGGGGAGACCCAGTACTTC.

The rearrangement joins TRBV28 to TRBJ2-7; TRBD1 aligns across 9 bases. V lost 6 bases to trimming and J lost 4 bases; unmatched junction nucleotides: 7. CDR1 and CDR2 (germline): MDHEN, SYDVKM. The CDR3 runs to 14 residues. The DNA for the CDR3 is TGTGCCAGCAGCTACCTCGGACAGGGGTACGAGCAGTACTTC. Residues: CASSYLGQGYEQYF.

The gene calls are TRBV9 and TRBJ2-1; D possibly corresponds to TRBD2 (6 bases). Germline CDR1 and CDR2: SGDLS and YYNGEE. This CDR3 has 15 residues. V gave up 0 bases and J gave up 0 bases, with 7 bases separating them. CDR3 DNA sequence: TGTGCCAGCAGCGTAGAGGGACTCTCCTACAATGAGCAGTTCTTC. Protein sequence: CASSVEGLSYNEQFF.

The chain couples TRBV5-1 to TRBJ1-5; no firm D call. V was shortened by 0 bases and J by 0 bases, with 7 bases between the two germline ends. Germline CDR1 and CDR2: SGHRS and YFSETQ. This CDR3 has 15 residues. CDR3 amino acids: CASSLDRGSNQPQHF. For the CDR3, the DNA is TGCGCCAGCAGCTTGGATCGCGGTAGCAATCAGCCCCAGCATTTT.

To note about this clone: The sample holds other DNA sequences that translate to the same CDR3. The J gene is TRBJ2-2, the V gene TRBV6-5; the match to TRBD2 covers 7 bases. Per the germline V gene, CDR1 is MNHEY and CDR2 is SVGAGI. The ends lost 2 bases at V and 7 bases at J; junction bases unmatched: 1. The CDR3 spans 13 residues. The chain's CDR3 is CASSYPGGGELFF. The CDR3 DNA is TGTGCCAGCAGTTACCCGGGAGGCGGGGAGCTGTTTTTT.

The chain joins TRBV19 to TRBJ1-2; 7 bases map to TRBD1. Per the germline V gene, CDR1 is LNHDA and CDR2 is SQIVND (reference sequence). V gave up 5 bases and J gave up 1 base; unmatched junction bases: 10. CDR3 length: 16 residues. CDR3 amino acids: CASSVGSGTDNYGYTF. The CDR3 nucleotides read TGTGCCAGTAGTGTGGGCTCCGGGACAGATAACTATGGCTACACCTTC.

This clone was observed a single time. J is TRBJ2-6 and V is TRBV5-1; D not resolved. CDR1 and CDR2 (germline): SGHRS, YFSETQ. CDR3 length equals 15 residues. The V end lost 4 bases, the J end lost 4 bases, and 12 bases lay between the germline ends. CDR3 DNA: TGCGCCAGCAGCCCTAAGCTTACGGGGGCCAACGTCCTGACTTTC. Translated, it gives CASSPKLTGANVLTF.

V and J are TRBV28 and TRBJ2-2; D is possibly TRBD2 (6 bases). Trimming cost V 8 bases and J 5 bases, with 12 bases left between them. The CDR3 has 13 residues. Germline CDR1 reads MDHEN; CDR2 reads SYDVKM. This CDR3 reads CASGLGGTGELFF. As DNA, the CDR3 is TGTGCCAGCGGACTGGGAGGAACCGGGGAGCTGTTTTTT.

The CDR3 sequence: CASSYSRQGHYNEQFF. The CDR3 DNA reads TGTGCCAGCAGTTACTCGAGACAGGGCCACTACAATGAGCAGTTCTTC. The chain combines TRBV6-2 or TRBV6-3 with TRBJ2-1; TRBD1 aligns across 7 bases. V gave up 0 bases and J gave up 3 bases; unmatched junction bases: 5. This CDR3 is built from 16 residues. Germline lookup yields CDR1 MNHEY and CDR2 SVGEGT.

This clone was found a few times. V is TRBV21-1 and J is TRBJ1-2; the table assigns TRBD1, which was not confirmed against the DNA. TRBV21-1 is annotated as a pseudogene. The CDR3 consists of 12 residues. In DNA, the CDR3 is TGTGCCAGCAGCAAGTCAGGGAAGGGCTACACCTTC. As protein: CASSKSGKGYTF.

The gene calls are TRBV7-9 and TRBJ1-1; D is undetermined. Trimming pared 3 bases from V and 8 bases from J, leaving 19 bases between. Germline CDR1 reads SEHNR; CDR2 reads FQNEAQ (reference sequence). The length of the CDR3 is 15 residues. The CDR3 bases are TGTGCCAGCAGCTTGGCAATTAGGCCCCCGGGGGAAGCTTTCTTT. It translates to CASSLAIRPPGEAFF. The variable domain in full, completed from reference TRBV7-9 and TRBJ1-1, reads DTGVSQNPRHKITKRGQNVTFRCDPISEHNRLYWYRQTLGQGPEFLTYFQNEAQLEKSRLLSDRFSAERPKGSFSTLEIQRTEQGDSAMYLCASSLAIRPPGEAFFGQGTRLTVV.

The V and J genes are TRBV7-9 and TRBJ1-1, with D hard to call. The CDR3 covers 13 residues. From germline, CDR1 is SEHNR and CDR2 FQNEAQ (reference sequence). V was pared by 1 base and J by 7 bases, with 10 bases between. The CDR3 sequence is CASSLVEGIEAFF. The CDR3 DNA sequence: TGTGCCAGCAGCTTAGTAGAGGGAATTGAAGCTTTCTTT.

The rearrangement links TRBV2 to TRBJ2-1; D is perhaps TRBD2 (6 bases). The germline V and J ends were trimmed by 6 bases and 4 bases, with 13 bases remaining between them. The CDR3 has 14 residues. Per germline, CDR1 SNHLY and CDR2 FYNNEI. The CDR3 bases are TGTGCCAGCAGGGGTGGCGGGGCGTACAATGAGCAGTTCTTC. This translates into CASRGGGAYNEQFF.

This chain uses TRBV12-3 or TRBV12-4 with TRBJ1-2; the D is unclear. Trimming cost V 1 base and J 5 bases, with 8 bases left between them. The CDR3 has 13 amino acids. The CDR3 DNA follows: TGTGCCAGCAGTTTAGGGCAGAGGTATGGCTACACCTTC. It encodes CASSLGQRYGYTF.

The gene calls are TRBV4-2 and TRBJ1-3, with D hard to call. The CDR3 totals 15 residues. Germline V gene data show CDR1 as LGHNA and CDR2 as YNFKEQ. Trimming shortened V by 4 bases and J by 4 bases, and 14 bases separated the two germline ends. In DNA form, the CDR3 reads TGTGCCAGCAGCCCTCCCGGGTCCTCCGGAAACACCATATATTTT. This sequence encodes CASSPPGSSGNTIYF.